The 30 T cell receptor beta chains presented below share a single source sample, sequenced in a study of CD4 T cells in relation to SARS-CoV-2 and coronaviruses. Before the COVID-19 pandemic, during about 2011-2019, CD4+ T cells were taken from unexposed donors. After ten to eleven days of culture, CD4+ T cells were isolated. No antigens are known for them. Clones were read by immunoSEQ multiplex PCR, and TCRdb kept only the in-frame ones, dropping some. The table includes about 15,000 clones, roughly 80% detected once. The specimen sequenced was CD4+ T cells from PBMCs, cultured in vitro. These receptors all come from a human donor in good health.

The chain has TRBV24-1 and TRBJ1-1, with D possibly being TRBD1 (6 bases). This CDR3 is built from 14 residues. Trimming took 6 bases from V and 0 from J, leaving 10 bases between them. Germline V gene data show CDR1 as KGHDR and CDR2 as SFDVKD. The CDR3 DNA follows: TGTGCCACCAGTTCCGGGACACTGAACACTGAAGCTTTCTTT. Translation: CATSSGTLNTEAFF.

The chain recombines TRBV10-1 with TRBJ1-1; D unclear. The CDR3 is 13 amino acids. In germline, CDR1 is WNHNN, CDR2 SYGVQD (reference sequence). V was pared by 6 bases and J by 3 bases, with 11 bases between. CDR3 in DNA: TGCGCCAGCAGAGTCGCGACCCACACTGAAGCTTTCTTT. Its protein is CASRVATHTEAFF.

This chain connects TRBV15 to TRBJ1-3; D call uncertain. Trimming cost V 0 bases and J 4 bases, with 10 bases left between them. Germline V CDR1 and CDR2: LNHNV, YYDKDF (reference sequence). This CDR3 has 15 residues. The CDR3 loop reads CATSRDRAEGNTIYF. The CDR3 DNA follows: TGTGCCACCAGCAGAGATCGGGCAGAAGGAAACACCATATATTTT.

The CDR3 loop is CASSKPGLQQFF. In DNA form, the CDR3 reads TGTGCCAGCAGCAAACCGGGACTCCAACAGTTCTTC. The V and J genes are TRBV7-9 and TRBJ2-1, with a possible D match to TRBD2 (6 bases). Deletions cut 5 bases from V and 13 bases from J, with 15 bases between. The germline gives CDR1 SEHNR, CDR2 FQNEAQ (reference sequence). The CDR3 length is 12 residues.

This clone has more than one count but fewer than ten. The rearrangement joins TRBV12-5 to TRBJ1-3; D is uncertain. Germline-derived CDR1 and CDR2 are LGHNT and FRNRAP. The CDR3 covers 14 residues. Trimming removed 7 bases from V and 2 bases from J, with 12 bases in between. Here the CDR3 reads CASAEQLTGNTIYF. Written as DNA, the CDR3 is TGTGCTAGTGCTGAACAGCTCACTGGAAACACCATATATTTT. Combining the CDR3 with reference TRBV12-5 and TRBJ1-3 gives the whole variable domain DARVTQTPRHKVTEMGQEVTMRCQPILGHNTVFWYRQTMMQGLELLAYFRNRAPLDDSGMPKDRFSAEMPDATLATLKIQPSEPRDSAVYFCASAEQLTGNTIYFGEGSWLTVV.

The chain joins TRBV3-1 (or the pseudogene TRBV3-2) to TRBJ1-6; 7 nucleotides align to TRBD1. Germline lookup yields CDR1 LGHDT and CDR2 YNNKEL (reference sequence). J lost 6 bases, V lost 1 base, and 0 bases had no gene match. The CDR3 runs 14 residues. The CDR3 is CASSQGDSNSPLHF. As DNA, the CDR3 is TGTGCCAGCAGCCAAGGGGACAGTAATTCACCCCTCCACTTT.

The chain uses TRBV7-8 and TRBJ2-1; TRBD2 aligns across 7 bases. The V and J ends lost 5 bases and 6 bases, in that order; junction bases with no gene match: 13. The CDR3 has 16 residues. The germline V gene has CDR1 SGHVS and CDR2 FQNEAQ. CDR3 residues: CASSPRRGSLSNEQFF. Written as DNA, the CDR3 is TGTGCCAGCAGCCCAAGACGCGGGAGTCTCAGCAATGAGCAGTTCTTC.

The chain combines TRBV30 with TRBJ2-3, with D possibly matching TRBD2 (6 bases). There are 12 residues in the CDR3. Germline CDR1 is GTSNPN and CDR2 is SVGIG (reference sequence). V was trimmed by 5 bases and J by 6 bases, leaving 12 bases between them. The DNA for the CDR3 is TGTGCCTGGCGGGAGAACGGGGATACGCAGTATTTT. It is translated as CAWRENGDTQYF.

The chain combines TRBV28 with TRBJ1-1; TRBD1 matches at 9 bases. The CDR3 has 14 residues. Germline loops: CDR1 MDHEN, CDR2 SYDVKM. V gave up 4 bases and J gave up 10 bases; unmatched junction bases: 10. The DNA for the CDR3 is TGTGCCAGCAGTTCGGGACAGGGATTTCGGGTAGCTTTCTTT. Translated, it gives CASSSGQGFRVAFF.

This clone has just a few counts. The chain combines TRBV6-5 with TRBJ1-1; D ambiguous. Trimming cost V 5 bases and J 5 bases, with 18 bases left between them. Germline V gives CDR1 MNHEY, CDR2 SVGAGI. The length of the CDR3 is 15 residues. The CDR3 is CASSRTGVLGTEAFF. The CDR3 DNA reads TGTGCCAGCAGTAGAACTGGGGTATTGGGGACTGAAGCTTTCTTT.

V gene TRBV7-8 combines with J gene TRBJ1-5, with 10 bases identical to TRBD1. The germline CDR1 and CDR2 sequences are SGHVS and FQNEAQ. J lost 2 bases, V lost 1 base, and 5 bases had no gene match. The CDR3 has 17 amino acids. The CDR3 DNA follows: TGTGCCAGCAGCTTAGGAGCCGGACAGGGGGGCAATCAGCCCCAGCATTTT. It translates to CASSLGAGQGGNQPQHF.

The chain carries TRBV7-9 and TRBJ1-2; D gene uncertain. CDR3 size: 12 residues. The germline V and J ends were trimmed by 2 bases and 6 bases, with 7 bases remaining between them. The V gene's germline CDR1 is SEHNR and CDR2 FQNEAQ (reference sequence). The CDR3 protein is CASSLRFHGYTF. CDR3 nucleotide sequence: TGTGCCAGCAGCTTACGTTTCCATGGCTACACCTTC.

This chain connects TRBV24-1 to TRBJ2-6; 8 nucleotides agree with TRBD1. V was pared by 4 bases and J by 1 base, with 11 bases of the junction left unmatched. Germline CDR1 KGHDR, CDR2 SFDVKD. The length of the CDR3 is 19 residues. The CDR3 bases are TGTGCCACCAGTGAGCCATCCGGGACAGGCTCGTCTGGGGCCAACGTCCTGACTTTC. As protein: CATSEPSGTGSSGANVLTF.

The chain couples TRBV29-1 to TRBJ2-2, with no clear D. The CDR3 loop spans 13 amino acids. Germline CDR1 SQVTM, CDR2 ANQGSEA. Trimming shortened V by 3 bases and J by 4 bases, and 9 bases separated the two germline ends. For the CDR3, the DNA is TGCAGCGTTGAGCCAGCCGGCACCGGGGAGCTGTTTTTT. Its translation is CSVEPAGTGELFF.

V gene TRBV5-6 combines with J gene TRBJ2-7; 11 positions agree with TRBD2. After removal of 0 bases from V and 3 bases from J, the junction contained 11 bases not matched to a gene. The germline gives CDR1 SGHDT, CDR2 YYEEEE. The CDR3 runs 18 residues. The CDR3 is CASSLELAGDGDLYEQYF. CDR3 in DNA: TGTGCCAGCAGCTTGGAACTAGCGGGAGATGGAGACCTCTACGAGCAGTACTTC.

V usage is TRBV3-1 (or the pseudogene TRBV3-2) and J usage is TRBJ2-1, with 12 bases matching TRBD2. Germline trimming cut 4 bases from V and 9 bases from J; bases unmatched to any gene: 4. This CDR3 is built from 14 residues. Per germline, CDR1 LGHDT and CDR2 YNNKEL (reference sequence). This chain's CDR3 is CASSRLAGVSEQFF. DNA for the CDR3: TGTGCCAGCAGCCGACTAGCGGGAGTCTCTGAGCAGTTCTTC.

The rearrangement links TRBV19 to TRBJ1-5; a possible D gene is TRBD1 (6 bases). The V and J ends lost 9 bases and 6 bases respectively, with 15 bases between them. Per the germline V gene, CDR1 is LNHDA and CDR2 is SQIVND (reference sequence). This CDR3 contains 13 residues. CDR3 DNA: TGTGCCAGCACATCAGGGGAAAGTCAGCCCCAGCATTTT. Translated: CASTSGESQPQHF.

This sequence joins TRBV27 and TRBJ2-4; possibly TRBD2 for D (6 bases). With 9 bases removed from V and 0 bases from J, the gap between germline ends came to 24 bases. The CDR3 runs 18 residues. CDR1 and CDR2 (germline): MNHEY, SMNVEV (reference sequence). The CDR3 bases are TGTGCCAGTCGAAGAGGCTCGATTTTGGAGGGAGCCAAAAACATTCAGTACTTC. This codes for CASRRGSILEGAKNIQYF.

CDR3 region: CASSGSDSYEQYF. DNA for the CDR3: TGTGCCAGCAGCGGTAGCGACTCCTACGAGCAGTACTTC. This rearrangement joins TRBV3-1 (or the pseudogene TRBV3-2) to TRBJ2-7, with TRBD2 as a possible D gene (5 bases). This CDR3 spans 13 amino acids. Germline CDR1 reads LGHDT; CDR2 reads YNNKEL (reference sequence). The V and J ends lost 5 bases and 0 bases respectively, with 8 bases between them.

CDR3 region: CASRKMEGLAGGPTGELFF. The CDR3 nucleotides are TGCGCCAGCAGGAAGATGGAGGGACTAGCGGGAGGCCCCACCGGGGAGCTGTTTTTT. The chain has TRBV10-1 and TRBJ2-2; 15 nucleotides agree with TRBD2. Germline lookup yields CDR1 WNHNN and CDR2 SYGVQD (reference sequence). CDR3 length: 19 amino acids. J lost 4 bases, V lost 6 bases, and 12 bases had no gene match.

The CDR3 sequence is CASSYYGGGYTF. CDR3 nucleotide sequence: TGTGCCAGCAGTTACTATGGGGGGGGCTACACCTTC. V usage is TRBV6-6 and J usage is TRBJ1-2; TRBD1 might be the D (5 bases). CDR1 and CDR2 (germline): MNHNY, SVGAGI (reference sequence). V was clipped by 1 base and J by 8 bases, with 8 bases between them. The CDR3 has 12 residues.

This sequence joins TRBV19 and TRBJ2-1, with D tentatively TRBD1 (5 bases). The CDR3 totals 13 residues. Germline V lookup: CDR1 LNHDA, CDR2 SQIVND (reference sequence). V was clipped by 7 bases and J by 6 bases, with 13 bases between them. CDR3 amino acids: CASMARGPNEQFF. The CDR3 DNA is TGTGCCAGTATGGCTAGGGGTCCCAATGAGCAGTTCTTC. The variable domain in full, with the rest retrieved from reference TRBV19 and TRBJ2-1, is DGGITQSPKYLFRKEGQNVTLSCEQNLNHDAMYWYRQDPGQGLRLIYYSQIVNDFQKGDIAEGYSVSREKKESFPLTVTSAQKNPTAFYLCASMARGPNEQFFGPGTRLTVL.

The chain has TRBV18 and TRBJ1-1; TRBD1 might be the D (5 bases). The CDR3 covers 14 residues. Germline-derived CDR1 and CDR2 are KGHSH and LQKENI. Trimming removed 4 bases from V and 1 base from J, with 10 bases in between. DNA for the CDR3: TGTGCCAGCTCACGTGGAGGGGCGAACACTGAAGCTTTCTTT. This sequence encodes CASSRGGANTEAFF.

The rearrangement joins TRBV19 to TRBJ2-7; the match to TRBD1 covers 7 bases. From germline, CDR1 is LNHDA and CDR2 SQIVND (reference sequence). V was clipped by 3 bases and J by 4 bases; unmatched bases: 9. The CDR3 length is 15 residues. The CDR3 region has the DNA TGTGCCAGTAGTATGGGTCTGGGACAGAAGTACGAGCAGTACTTC. This translates into CASSMGLGQKYEQYF. The complete variable domain, with remaining parts taken from reference TRBV19 and TRBJ2-7, reads DGGITQSPKYLFRKEGQNVTLSCEQNLNHDAMYWYRQDPGQGLRLIYYSQIVNDFQKGDIAEGYSVSREKKESFPLTVTSAQKNPTAFYLCASSMGLGQKYEQYFGPGTRLTVT.

The V gene is TRBV5-1, the J gene TRBJ1-6; D is possibly TRBD1 (5 bases). Germline CDR1 and CDR2: SGHRS and YFSETQ. This CDR3 is 14 amino acids long. Trimming pared 4 bases from V and 9 bases from J, leaving 14 bases between. Here the CDR3 reads CASSGAGVGSPLHF. CDR3 nucleotides: TGCGCCAGCAGCGGTGCGGGGGTCGGTTCACCCCTCCACTTT.

This clone has only a few counts. The chain couples TRBV11-2 to TRBJ2-7, with TRBD1 matching over 7 bases. The CDR3 spans 14 residues. CDR1 and CDR2 (germline): SGHAT, FQNNGV. V lost 1 base, J lost 4 bases, and 4 bases stayed unmatched. The CDR3: CASSLGAGGYEQYF. DNA of the CDR3: TGTGCCAGCAGCTTAGGGGCAGGGGGATACGAGCAGTACTTC.

This clone was seen a handful of times. The rearrangement links TRBV5-4 to TRBJ2-1, with 13 bases fitting TRBD2. This CDR3 has 20 amino acids. The germline gives CDR1 SGHNT, CDR2 YYREEE (reference sequence). With V trimmed by 4 bases and J by 0 bases, 13 bases remained unmatched. The CDR3 sequence is CASSPQIGTSGVSSYNEQFF. The CDR3 DNA sequence: TGTGCCAGCAGCCCCCAGATTGGGACTAGCGGGGTAAGCTCCTACAATGAGCAGTTCTTC.

The V call is TRBV5-4, the J call TRBJ1-2; no definite D call. This CDR3 is 12 amino acids long. V dropped 4 bases and J dropped 8 bases, with 12 bases sitting between them. Germline V gene lookup returns CDR1 SGHNT and CDR2 YYREEE (reference sequence). DNA of the CDR3: TGTGCCAGCAGCCTTGACGGGGAGGGCTACACCTTC. It codes for CASSLDGEGYTF. The whole variable domain, filled in from reference TRBV5-4 and TRBJ1-2, reads ETGVTQSPTHLIKTRGQQVTLRCSSQSGHNTVSWYQQALGQGPQFIFQYYREEENGRGNFPPRFSGLQFPNYSSELNVNALELDDSALYLCASSLDGEGYTFGSGTRLTVV.

This chain uses TRBV20-1 with TRBJ1-2; D may be TRBD1 (5 bases). V was cut by 4 bases and J by 4 bases, with 10 bases left in between. CDR1 and CDR2 (germline): DFQATT, SNEGSKA (reference sequence). This CDR3 region has 12 residues. The CDR3 DNA sequence: TGCAGTGCTACTGACAGATTCTATGGCTACACCTTC. It codes for CSATDRFYGYTF.

This clone appeared a single time. The chain links TRBV15 to TRBJ2-7; D might be TRBD1 (6 bases). The CDR3 extends over 15 amino acids. V was clipped by 1 base and J by 0 bases, with 10 bases between them. Germline CDR1 is LNHNV and CDR2 is YYDKDF (reference sequence). In nucleotides, the CDR3 is TGTGCCACCAGCAGAGCCGGGACAACCTCCTACGAGCAGTACTTC. Amino acids: CATSRAGTTSYEQYF. Together with reference TRBV15 and TRBJ2-7, the CDR3 gives the full variable domain: DAMVIQNPRYQVTQFGKPVTLSCSQTLNHNVMYWYQQKSSQAPKLLFHYYDKDFNNEADTPDNFQSRRPNTSFCFLDIRSPGLGDTAMYLCATSRAGTTSYEQYFGPGTRLTVT.